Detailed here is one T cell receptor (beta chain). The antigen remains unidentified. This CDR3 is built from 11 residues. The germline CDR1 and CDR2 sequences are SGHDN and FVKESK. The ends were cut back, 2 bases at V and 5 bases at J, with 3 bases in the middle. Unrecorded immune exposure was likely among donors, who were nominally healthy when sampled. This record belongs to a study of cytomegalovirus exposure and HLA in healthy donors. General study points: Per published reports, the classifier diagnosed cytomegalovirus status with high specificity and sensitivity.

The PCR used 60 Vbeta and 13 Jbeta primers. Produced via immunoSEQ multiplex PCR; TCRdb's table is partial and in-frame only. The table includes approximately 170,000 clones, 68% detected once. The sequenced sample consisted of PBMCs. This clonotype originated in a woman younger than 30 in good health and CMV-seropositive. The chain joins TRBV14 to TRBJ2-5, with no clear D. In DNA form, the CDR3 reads TGTGCCAGCAGCCAACATGAGACCCAGTACTTC. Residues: CASSQHETQYF.